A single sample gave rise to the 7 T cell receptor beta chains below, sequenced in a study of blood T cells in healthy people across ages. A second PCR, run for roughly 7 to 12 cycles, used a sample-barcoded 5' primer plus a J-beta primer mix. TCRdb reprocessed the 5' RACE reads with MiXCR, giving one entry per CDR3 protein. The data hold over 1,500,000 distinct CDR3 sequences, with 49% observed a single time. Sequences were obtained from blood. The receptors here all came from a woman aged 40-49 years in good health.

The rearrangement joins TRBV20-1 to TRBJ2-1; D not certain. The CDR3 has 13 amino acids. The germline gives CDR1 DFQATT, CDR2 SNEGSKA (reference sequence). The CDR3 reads CRADLTNGFGQFF. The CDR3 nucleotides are TGCAGGGCAGACCTCACCAACGGTTTTGGGCAGTTCTTC.

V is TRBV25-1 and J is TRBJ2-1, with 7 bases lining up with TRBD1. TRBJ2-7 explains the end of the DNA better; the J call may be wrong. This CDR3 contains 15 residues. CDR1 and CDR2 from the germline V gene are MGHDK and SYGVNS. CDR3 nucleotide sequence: TGTGCCAGCAGTGAAAGACAGGGCTCCTACAATGAGCAGTACTTC. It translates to CASSERQGSYNEQYF.

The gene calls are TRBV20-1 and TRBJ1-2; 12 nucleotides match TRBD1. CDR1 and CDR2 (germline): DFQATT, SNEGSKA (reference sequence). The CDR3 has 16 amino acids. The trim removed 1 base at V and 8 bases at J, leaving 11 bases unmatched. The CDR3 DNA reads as TGCAGTGCTAGAGCCCGAGGGGGACAGGGGGCGCGGGGCTACACCTTC. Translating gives CSARARGGQGARGYTF.

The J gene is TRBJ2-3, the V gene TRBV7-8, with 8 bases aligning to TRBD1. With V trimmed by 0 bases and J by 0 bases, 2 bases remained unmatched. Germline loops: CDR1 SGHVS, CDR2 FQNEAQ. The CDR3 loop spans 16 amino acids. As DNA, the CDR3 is TGTGCCAGCAGCTTAGCTACAGGGGGGAGCACAGATACGCAGTATTTT. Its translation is CASSLATGGSTDTQYF.

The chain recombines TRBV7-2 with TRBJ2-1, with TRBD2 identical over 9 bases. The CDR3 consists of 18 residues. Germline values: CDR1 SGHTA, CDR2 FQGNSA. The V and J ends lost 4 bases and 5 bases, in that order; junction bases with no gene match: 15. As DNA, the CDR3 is TGTGCCAGCAGCTCATCCAGGGGTAGCGGGGGAACACACAATGAGCAGTTCTTC. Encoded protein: CASSSSRGSGGTHNEQFF.

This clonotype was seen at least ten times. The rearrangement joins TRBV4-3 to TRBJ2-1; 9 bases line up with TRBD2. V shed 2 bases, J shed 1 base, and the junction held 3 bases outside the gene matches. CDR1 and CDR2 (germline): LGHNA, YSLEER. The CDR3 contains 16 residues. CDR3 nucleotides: TGCGCCAGCAGCCAATTTAGCGGGGGATCCTACAATGAGCAGTTCTTC. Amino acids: CASSQFSGGSYNEQFF.

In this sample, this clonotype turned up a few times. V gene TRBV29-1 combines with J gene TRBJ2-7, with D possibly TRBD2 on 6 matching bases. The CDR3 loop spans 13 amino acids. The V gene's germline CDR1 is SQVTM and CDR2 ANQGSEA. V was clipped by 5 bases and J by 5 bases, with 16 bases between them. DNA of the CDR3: TGCAGCGTTTCGTTCACGCGGGGTAACGAGCAGTACTTC. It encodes CSVSFTRGNEQYF.